Each of the 3 T cell receptor beta chains below was sequenced from the same sample in a study of response to subunit inactivated influenza vaccine (dated by TCRdb to 2017 to 2018). Library prep was done by RT-PCR. Sequenced on an Illumina HiSeq 2500. TCRdb reanalyzed the raw reads on its own, using fastp at Q25 for trimming and MiXCR for clone calling, and kept in-frame beta chains. Here each entry gathers all rows of one CDR3 protein and keeps the most common genes and DNA. Here the sample has roughly 290,000 distinct CDR3 sequences; just over 20% occur a single time. 10% of the sample goes to the ten largest clones. This specimen was PBMCs from blood, taken 21 months after vaccination. These receptors were collected from a man aged 50-75 years who received an inactivated influenza vaccine. Donor details come from another sample of the same person, matched by shared clones.

A remark on this clonotype: The germline gene is not matched at one end of the junction; a read error may be the cause. The chain combines TRBV12-3 or TRBV12-4 with TRBJ1-1, with D perhaps TRBD1 (6 bases). This CDR3 region has 14 residues. CDR3 DNA: TGTGCCACCAGGTGGGGCGTAAACAGGGCTGAAGCTTTATTT. Translated, it gives CATRWGVNRAEALF.

A single count supports this clonotype. The chain employs TRBV28 and TRBJ1-4, with D hard to call. There are 17 residues in the CDR3. From germline, CDR1 is MDHEN and CDR2 SYDVKM. Trimming pared 1 base from V and 0 bases from J, leaving 12 bases between. Here the CDR3 DNA reads TGTGCCAGCAGTTTATTCCAAGGAGCCACAACTAATGAAAAACTGTTTTTT. Amino acid sequence: CASSLFQGATTNEKLFF.

The V and J genes are TRBV6-2 or TRBV6-3 and TRBJ2-3; TRBD1 aligns across 9 bases. V gave up 8 bases and J gave up 6 bases; unmatched junction bases: 12. CDR1 is MNHEY and CDR2 is SVGEGT in the germline V gene. The CDR3 runs 15 residues. The chain's CDR3 is CASPRGTGGPDTQYF. The CDR3 DNA reads TGTGCCAGCCCTAGAGGAACAGGGGGCCCGGATACGCAGTATTTT.